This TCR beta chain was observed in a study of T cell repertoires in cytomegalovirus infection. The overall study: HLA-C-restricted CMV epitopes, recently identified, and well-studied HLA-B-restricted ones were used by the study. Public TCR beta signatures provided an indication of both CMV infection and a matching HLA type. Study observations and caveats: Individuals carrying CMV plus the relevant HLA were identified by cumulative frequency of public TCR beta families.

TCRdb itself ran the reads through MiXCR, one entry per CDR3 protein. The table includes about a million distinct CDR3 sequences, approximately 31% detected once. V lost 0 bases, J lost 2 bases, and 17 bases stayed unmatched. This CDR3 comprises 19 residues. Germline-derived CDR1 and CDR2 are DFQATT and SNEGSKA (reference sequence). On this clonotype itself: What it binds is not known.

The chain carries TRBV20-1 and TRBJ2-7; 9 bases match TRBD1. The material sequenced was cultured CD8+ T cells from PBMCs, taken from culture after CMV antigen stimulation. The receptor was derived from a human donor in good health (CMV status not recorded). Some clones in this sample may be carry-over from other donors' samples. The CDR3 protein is CSARDTVGTGPSPTYEQYF. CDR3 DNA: TGCAGTGCTAGAGATACTGTGGGGACAGGGCCCTCACCCACCTACGAGCAGTACTTC.